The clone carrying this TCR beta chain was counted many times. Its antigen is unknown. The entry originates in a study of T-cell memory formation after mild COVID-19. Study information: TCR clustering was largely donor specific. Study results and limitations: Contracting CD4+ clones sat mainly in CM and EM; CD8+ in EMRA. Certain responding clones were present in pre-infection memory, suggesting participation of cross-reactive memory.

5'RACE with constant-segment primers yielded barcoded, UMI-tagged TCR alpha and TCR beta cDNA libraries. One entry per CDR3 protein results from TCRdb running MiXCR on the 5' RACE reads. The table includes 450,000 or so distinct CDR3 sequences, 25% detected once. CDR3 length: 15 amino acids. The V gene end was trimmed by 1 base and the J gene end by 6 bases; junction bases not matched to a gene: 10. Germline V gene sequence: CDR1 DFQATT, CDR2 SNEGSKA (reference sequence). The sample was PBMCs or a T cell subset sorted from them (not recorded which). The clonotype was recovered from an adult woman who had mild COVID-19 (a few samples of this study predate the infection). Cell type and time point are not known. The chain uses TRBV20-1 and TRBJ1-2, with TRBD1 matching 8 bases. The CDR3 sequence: CSARVTQGATDGYTF. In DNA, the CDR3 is TGCAGTGCTAGAGTGACCCAGGGGGCTACGGATGGCTACACCTTC.